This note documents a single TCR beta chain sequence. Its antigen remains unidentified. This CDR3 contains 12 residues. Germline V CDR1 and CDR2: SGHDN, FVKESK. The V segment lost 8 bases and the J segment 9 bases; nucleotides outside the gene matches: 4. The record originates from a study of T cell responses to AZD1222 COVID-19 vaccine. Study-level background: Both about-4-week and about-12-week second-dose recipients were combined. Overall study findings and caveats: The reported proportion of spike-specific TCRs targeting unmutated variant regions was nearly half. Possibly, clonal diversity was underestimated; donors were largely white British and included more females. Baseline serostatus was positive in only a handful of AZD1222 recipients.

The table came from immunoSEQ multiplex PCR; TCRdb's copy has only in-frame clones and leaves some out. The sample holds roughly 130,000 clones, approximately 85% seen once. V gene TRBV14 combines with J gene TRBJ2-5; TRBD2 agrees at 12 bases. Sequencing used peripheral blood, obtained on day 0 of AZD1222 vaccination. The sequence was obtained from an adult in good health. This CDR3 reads CASGTSGRAQYF. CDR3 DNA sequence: TGTGCCAGCGGGACTAGCGGGCGGGCCCAGTACTTC.